This is a list of T cell receptor beta chains from one sample in a study of blood T cell repertoires in COVID-19. Clones were read by immunoSEQ multiplex PCR, and TCRdb kept only the in-frame ones, dropping some. The data contain roughly 82,000 clones, roughly four fifths of them singletons. The sequencing sample was made of peripheral blood. The receptor source for this set is a man in his 60s with acute or convalescent COVID-19. Both conserved end residues are part of each CDR3. The D gene is left open where the match is weak.

TRBJ1-1 NA TRBV25-1 CASSDPQTGNTEAFF
TRBJ2-7 TRBD2 TRBV5-4 CASSPGSGPYEQYF
TRBJ1-4 NA TRBV19 CASSFRTISEKLFF
TRBJ1-6 NA TRBV7-2 CASNPGGNSPLHF
TRBJ1-4 NA TRBV7-2 CASSALANEKLFF
TRBJ1-1 NA TRBV3-1/TRBV3-2 CASSQESPGTEAFF
TRBJ2-2 TRBD2 TRBV6-1 CASSEFSGRATGELFF
TRBJ1-2 NA TRBV5-8 CASSLEANYGYTF
TRBJ2-5 NA TRBV4-3 CASSQDSGGKTQYF
TRBJ1-3 TRBD1 TRBV18 CASSIDRDRGPGNTIYF
TRBJ2-7 TRBD1 TRBV18 CASSPGQEGYEQYF
TRBJ2-1 TRBD2 TRBV29-1 CSVERGGASYEQFF
TRBJ2-3 TRBD2 TRBV10-1 CASSEGLAATDTQYF
TRBJ2-2 TRBD2 TRBV20-1 CSASRSSGGDTGELFF
TRBJ2-3 TRBD1 TRBV5-1 CASSLLGQEADTQYF
TRBJ2-5 NA TRBV12-5 CASGLGLVARETQYF